The 30 T cell receptor beta chains below come from one sample, sequenced in a study of blood T cell repertoires in COVID-19. The repertoire was sequenced with immunoSEQ multiplex PCR; TCRdb's copy has only in-frame clones and lacks some. The data contain about 360,000 clones, around 80% of them seen just once; the ten biggest clones take up around 3%. Sequencing input: peripheral blood. These receptors were obtained from a man aged 25-45 years with active or convalescent COVID-19.

This clone has a single count. The CDR3: CASSSFGLAGGNEQFF. In nucleotides, the CDR3 is TGTGCCAGCAGCTCCTTTGGACTAGCGGGGGGCAATGAGCAGTTCTTC. The rearrangement joins TRBV13 to TRBJ2-1; TRBD2 matches 14 bases. V lost 4 bases, J lost 6 bases, and 5 bases stayed unmatched. Germline lookup yields CDR1 PRHDT and CDR2 FYEKMQ (reference sequence). CDR3 length equals 16 residues.

The chain is built from TRBV5-1 and TRBJ1-4, with 7 bases lining up with TRBD1. This CDR3 region has 13 residues. The germline V gene encodes CDR1 SGHRS and CDR2 YFSETQ. V was pared by 7 bases and J by 7 bases, with 7 bases of the junction left unmatched. The CDR3, as DNA: TGCGCCAGCCGACAGGGTCTGGGTGAAAAACTGTTTTTT. It specifies CASRQGLGEKLFF.

The chain couples TRBV9 to TRBJ2-1; TRBD1 matches at 8 bases. Germline V gene sequence: CDR1 SGDLS, CDR2 YYNGEE. The CDR3 has 15 residues. The J segment lost 3 bases and the V segment lost 3 bases, leaving 5 bases of the junction unmatched. The CDR3 here is CASSAGTGFYNEQFF. In DNA, the CDR3 is TGTGCCAGCAGCGCCGGGACAGGCTTCTACAATGAGCAGTTCTTC.

The chain carries TRBV5-6 and TRBJ2-3; possible D gene TRBD1, 5 bases. The V end lost 8 bases, the J end lost 4 bases, and 8 bases lay between the germline ends. The CDR3 is made up of 11 amino acids. Germline values: CDR1 SGHDT, CDR2 YYEEEE. CDR3 in DNA: TGTGCCAGTGTACAGGCAGATACGCAGTATTTT. Translated, it gives CASVQADTQYF.

This clone is a singleton in its sample. The chain is built from TRBV3-1 (or the pseudogene TRBV3-2) and TRBJ1-2; D ambiguous. The V end was cut by 0 bases, the J end by 7 bases, with 15 bases between. The CDR3 sequence is 15 residues long. CDR1 LGHDT and CDR2 YNNKEL come from the germline V gene (reference sequence). The CDR3 DNA is TGTGCCAGCAGCCAAGATAGCGCCAGTGTGGCTGGCTACACCTTC. This translates into CASSQDSASVAGYTF.

J is TRBJ2-1 and V is TRBV5-1; 10 bases fit TRBD1. The CDR3 consists of 16 residues. The J segment lost 3 bases and the V segment lost 5 bases, leaving 8 bases of the junction unmatched. The V gene's germline CDR1 is SGHRS and CDR2 YFSETQ. The CDR3, as DNA: TGCGCCAGCAGTTTAGGGACAGGGGATTACTACAATGAGCAGTTCTTC. As protein: CASSLGTGDYYNEQFF. The full variable domain, in which reference TRBV5-1 and TRBJ2-1 provide the parts outside the CDR3, is KAGVTQTPRYLIKTRGQQVTLSCSPISGHRSVSWYQQTPGQGLQFLFEYFSETQRNKGNFPGRFSGRQFSNSRSEMNVSTLELGDSALYLCASSLGTGDYYNEQFFGPGTRLTVL.

The rearrangement links TRBV5-1 to TRBJ2-1; 9 bases are shared with TRBD2. The CDR3 consists of 14 residues. Germline CDR1 reads SGHRS; CDR2 reads YFSETQ. V trimming: 1 base; J trimming: 6 bases; junction bases outside the gene matches: 2. CDR3 in amino acids: CASSLIAGANEQFF. The CDR3 bases are TGCGCCAGCAGCTTGATAGCGGGAGCCAATGAGCAGTTCTTC.

The genes are TRBV27 and TRBJ1-1; D possibly corresponds to TRBD1 (5 bases). Germline V lookup: CDR1 MNHEY, CDR2 SMNVEV (reference sequence). The ends were cut back, 4 bases at V and 1 base at J, with 7 bases in the middle. This CDR3 region has 13 residues. The CDR3 DNA sequence: TGTGCCAGCAGTTACAGGCCGAACACTGAAGCTTTCTTT. Protein: CASSYRPNTEAFF.

The V and J genes are TRBV19 and TRBJ1-2; TRBD1 matches 7 bases. The CDR3 is 15 amino acids. Germline V gives CDR1 LNHDA, CDR2 SQIVND (reference sequence). V was clipped by 5 bases and J by 7 bases; unmatched bases: 13. The CDR3 protein is CASSPPTGIMVGYTF. The CDR3 DNA is TGTGCCAGTAGTCCCCCGACAGGGATTATGGTTGGCTACACCTTC.

V is TRBV27 and J is TRBJ2-6, with 7 positions matching TRBD1. The CDR3 covers 17 residues. J gave up 0 bases and V 5 bases, and 7 bases lay outside the gene matches. Germline CDR1 is MNHEY and CDR2 is SMNVEV (reference sequence). The CDR3 reads CASSPGQFRSGANVLTF. The CDR3 DNA reads TGTGCCAGCAGTCCGGGACAGTTCCGCTCTGGGGCCAACGTCCTGACTTTC.

The J gene is TRBJ2-3, the V gene TRBV9, with 7 nucleotides matching TRBD1. The CDR3 runs to 17 residues. Germline CDR1 and CDR2: SGDLS and YYNGEE. V was clipped by 1 base and J by 4 bases; unmatched bases: 12. CDR3 amino acids: CASSVSGTVEQSDTQYF. CDR3 coding DNA: TGTGCCAGCAGCGTATCAGGGACAGTGGAGCAGTCAGATACGCAGTATTTT. Based on the CDR3 plus reference TRBV9 and TRBJ2-3, the full variable domain is DSGVTQTPKHLITATGQRVTLRCSPRSGDLSVYWYQQSLDQGLQFLIQYYNGEERAKGNILERFSAQQFPDLHSELNLSSLELGDSALYFCASSVSGTVEQSDTQYFGPGTRLTVL.

The V and J genes are TRBV5-1 and TRBJ1-2; a possible D gene is TRBD1 (6 bases). The CDR3 is 13 residues long. V was shortened by 2 bases and J by 7 bases, with 12 bases between the two germline ends. The germline gives CDR1 SGHRS, CDR2 YFSETQ. This chain's CDR3 is CASSLQGWGGYTF. Here the CDR3 DNA reads TGCGCCAGCAGCTTACAGGGATGGGGTGGCTACACCTTC.

The rearrangement uses TRBV7-2 and TRBJ2-1; TRBD1 matches at 7 bases. This CDR3 has 15 residues. The V gene end was trimmed by 1 base and the J gene end by 3 bases; junction bases not matched to a gene: 3. Germline V lookup: CDR1 SGHTA, CDR2 FQGNSA. The CDR3 sequence is CASSLGRGIYNEQFF. The CDR3 DNA sequence: TGTGCCAGCAGCTTAGGCAGGGGGATCTACAATGAGCAGTTCTTC.

The chain combines TRBV28 with TRBJ1-2; D is unresolved. Germline V CDR1 and CDR2: MDHEN, SYDVKM. Trimming shortened V by 6 bases and J by 8 bases, and 13 bases separated the two germline ends. The CDR3 runs to 12 residues. The CDR3 region is CASSTRTLGYTF. In DNA, the CDR3 is TGTGCCAGCAGCACCCGAACTCTAGGCTACACCTTC.

CDR3 coding DNA: TGTGCCAGCAGCCTAGAGGGTTTGGAGATGAACACTGAAGCTTTCTTT. Its protein product is CASSLEGLEMNTEAFF. V usage is TRBV5-6 and J usage is TRBJ1-1, with unresolved D. Germline-derived CDR1 and CDR2 are SGHDT and YYEEEE. This CDR3 is built from 16 residues. Trimming cost V 4 bases and J 0 bases, with 16 bases left between them.

This sequence joins TRBV29-1 and TRBJ2-7; the D gene is possibly TRBD2 (6 bases). Per germline, CDR1 SQVTM and CDR2 ANQGSEA. The V end lost 6 bases, the J end lost 7 bases, and 10 bases lay between the germline ends. This CDR3 is 10 amino acids long. The CDR3 reads CSVKEGEQYF. The CDR3 DNA reads TGCAGCGTGAAGGAGGGAGAGCAGTACTTC.

This chain connects TRBV7-3 to TRBJ1-2; the match to TRBD1 covers 7 bases. The V and J ends lost 4 bases and 4 bases, in that order; junction bases with no gene match: 3. Looked up from germline, CDR1 is SGHTA and CDR2 is FQGTGA. The CDR3 spans 13 residues. CDR3 residues: CASSYRGFYGYTF. DNA of the CDR3: TGTGCCAGCAGCTACAGGGGTTTCTATGGCTACACCTTC.

This clone was detected only a few times. The genes are TRBV21-1 and TRBJ2-7; the D call TRBD1 from the table was never checked on the DNA. TRBV21-1 is given as a pseudogene. This CDR3 has 16 residues. The CDR3 DNA sequence: TGTGCCAGCAGCAAAAGCCCCAACAGGGCTTCTAACGAGCAGTACTTC. Protein: CASSKSPNRASNEQYF.

The chain is built from TRBV7-9 and TRBJ2-7; D possibly corresponds to TRBD2 (5 bases). Trimming removed 5 bases from V and 7 bases from J, with 15 bases in between. There are 13 residues in the CDR3. Looked up from germline, CDR1 is SEHNR and CDR2 is FQNEAQ (reference sequence). CDR3 loop: CASSHLAREEQYF. As DNA, the CDR3 is TGTGCCAGCAGCCATCTAGCCAGAGAGGAGCAGTACTTC. The complete variable domain, with remaining parts taken from reference TRBV7-9 and TRBJ2-7, reads DTGVSQNPRHKITKRGQNVTFRCDPISEHNRLYWYRQTLGQGPEFLTYFQNEAQLEKSRLLSDRFSAERPKGSFSTLEIQRTEQGDSAMYLCASSHLAREEQYFGPGTRLTVT.

This chain uses TRBV6-5 with TRBJ2-2, with 9 bases that match TRBD1. The CDR3 extends over 15 amino acids. The germline gives CDR1 MNHEY, CDR2 SVGAGI. J lost 7 bases, V lost 5 bases, and 8 bases had no gene match. This CDR3 is CASSPGTGFHGELFF. CDR3 nucleotide sequence: TGTGCCAGCAGTCCCGGGACAGGGTTCCACGGGGAGCTGTTTTTT.

The chain is built from TRBV28 and TRBJ1-2; 8 bases are shared with TRBD1. The trim removed 6 bases at V and 4 bases at J, leaving 7 bases unmatched. This CDR3 has 14 amino acids. Germline CDR1 is MDHEN and CDR2 is SYDVKM. CDR3 loop: CASSWTGRRYGYTF. Written as DNA, the CDR3 is TGTGCCAGCAGCTGGACAGGGCGCCGCTATGGCTACACCTTC.

The chain employs TRBV7-3 and TRBJ2-1; TRBD2 agrees at 9 bases. Germline V CDR1 and CDR2: SGHTA, FQGTGA. This CDR3 is 18 amino acids long. Trimming cost V 4 bases and J 1 base; bases outside gene matches: 11. As DNA, the CDR3 is TGTGCCAGCAGCTCCCTGTTCGGAAGCGGGGGGTCCTACAATGAGCAGTTCTTC. It codes for CASSSLFGSGGSYNEQFF.

The chain recombines TRBV6-2 or TRBV6-3 with TRBJ2-1; 10 bases align to TRBD1. The CDR3 runs to 15 residues. Per the germline V gene, CDR1 is MNHEY and CDR2 is SVGEGT. With V trimmed by 4 bases and J by 5 bases, 5 bases remained unmatched. The CDR3 DNA is TGTGCCAGCAGTTCCCGGGACAGGGGCAACAATGAGCAGTTCTTC. This sequence encodes CASSSRDRGNNEQFF.

This clone came up a few times. The chain uses TRBV6-2 or TRBV6-3 and TRBJ2-3; TRBD2 agrees at 8 bases. CDR3 length equals 16 residues. Germline V gene sequence: CDR1 MNHEY, CDR2 SVGEGT. V dropped 0 bases and J dropped 3; count of bases not matched to a gene: 5. CDR3 bases: TGTGCCAGCAGTTACTCGTCGGGACTAGAAACAGATACGCAGTATTTT. Translated: CASSYSSGLETDTQYF.

The chain has TRBV30 and TRBJ1-5; D might be TRBD1 (6 bases). V was clipped by 0 bases and J by 6 bases, with 12 bases between them. The CDR3 length is 14 residues. The germline V gene has CDR1 GTSNPN and CDR2 SVGIG (reference sequence). The CDR3 reads CAWSVPEGGQPQHF. In DNA form, the CDR3 reads TGTGCCTGGAGTGTCCCAGAAGGGGGTCAGCCCCAGCATTTT.

The rearrangement joins TRBV11-3 to TRBJ1-1, with 11 nucleotides matching TRBD1. CDR1 and CDR2 from the germline V gene are SGHNT and YENEEA. V shed 11 bases, J shed 4 bases, and the junction held 6 bases outside the gene matches. The CDR3 is 13 residues long. The CDR3 DNA follows: TGTGCCGGACCCGGGACAGGGGGCACTGAAGCTTTCTTT. Translating gives CAGPGTGGTEAFF.

The rearrangement links TRBV5-1 to TRBJ2-5, with D perhaps matching TRBD2 (5 bases). The V gene lost 5 bases and the J gene lost 2 bases, with 16 bases spanning the gap. The CDR3 sequence is 15 residues long. CDR1 is SGHRS and CDR2 is YFSETQ in the germline V gene. CDR3 nucleotides: TGCGCCAGCAGTCTTGCGACTACCCGACAAGAGACCCAGTACTTC. Encoded protein: CASSLATTRQETQYF. The entire variable domain, with the rest obtained from reference TRBV5-1 and TRBJ2-5, is as follows: KAGVTQTPRYLIKTRGQQVTLSCSPISGHRSVSWYQQTPGQGLQFLFEYFSETQRNKGNFPGRFSGRQFSNSRSEMNVSTLELGDSALYLCASSLATTRQETQYFGPGTRLLVL.

This sequence joins TRBV24-1 and TRBJ1-1; TRBD1 matches 7 bases. The germline V gene has CDR1 KGHDR and CDR2 SFDVKD. The CDR3 sequence is 18 residues long. Trimming removed 3 bases from V and 1 base from J; junction bases left unmatched: 13. The CDR3 bases are TGTGCCACCAGTGATCCCCCCATCGCGGGACAGCCGAACACTGAAGCTTTCTTT. Protein sequence: CATSDPPIAGQPNTEAFF.

The gene calls are TRBV6-5 and TRBJ1-4; 8 bases line up with TRBD1. CDR1 MNHEY and CDR2 SVGAGI come from the germline V gene. J lost 7 bases, V lost 6 bases, and 4 bases had no gene match. This CDR3 comprises 13 residues. CDR3 in amino acids: CASRRTGFEKLFF. Written as DNA, the CDR3 is TGTGCCAGCAGGAGGACAGGGTTTGAAAAACTGTTTTTT.

The V and J genes are TRBV4-2 and TRBJ2-2; no reliable D call. This CDR3 has 15 amino acids. The V gene's germline CDR1 is LGHNA and CDR2 YNFKEQ. V lost 4 bases and J 1 base, leaving 10 bases between the germline ends. The CDR3 sequence: CASSRIVLNTGELFF. The CDR3 bases are TGTGCCAGCAGCCGAATAGTGTTGAACACCGGGGAGCTGTTTTTT.